In its sample, the clone carrying this T cell receptor beta chain was seen once. The junction and the germline gene differ at one end; a read error may be behind it. CDR1 is MDHEN, CDR2 SYDVKM, per germline. CDR3 length: 13 residues. Amplified TCR beta CDR3 regions derived from RNA transcripts. HTBI primers were the set used in a first-round RT-PCR of the TCR CDR3. TCRdb analysed the multiplex PCR reads with MiXCR anew, one entry per CDR3 protein. Of about 400,000 distinct CDR3 sequences in the sample, 15% are singletons; the top ten hold around a third. The data originate from a study of T cells in Graves' hyperthyroidism and ophthalmopathy.

The sequence came from a woman aged 25 to 39 with Graves' hyperthyroidism. The J gene is TRBJ1-2, the V gene TRBV28, with TRBD1 matching over 10 bases. The sequenced material came from blood. DNA for the CDR3: TGTGCCAGCAGTCCCGGGACAGGGGTTGGCTGCACCTTC. It yields the protein CASSPGTGVGCTF.